This entry lists 9 T cell receptor beta chains sequenced from one sample in a study of T cell responses to AZD1222 COVID-19 vaccine. Here immunoSEQ multiplex PCR was the method, and the copy in TCRdb shows in-frame clones only, minus some. The table lists some 180,000 clones, about 93% of them singletons, with about 1% in the top ten. The specimen was peripheral blood, collected 28 days after the second dose of the MenACWY control vaccine. These receptors all stem from an adult who received the MenACWY meningococcal vaccine as a control.

The chain carries TRBV2 and TRBJ1-6; no reliable D call. This CDR3 region has 16 residues. Trimming took off 3 bases at V and 1 base at J, with 10 bases between the two ends. Germline CDR1 SNHLY, CDR2 FYNNEI. CDR3 protein: CASSEEAASYNSPLHF. CDR3 DNA sequence: TGTGCCAGCAGTGAGGAGGCAGCTTCCTATAATTCACCCCTCCACTTT.

The V gene is TRBV10-3, the J gene TRBJ1-5; D is uncertain. Trimming shortened V by 1 base and J by 4 bases, and 5 bases separated the two germline ends. Germline V gene data show CDR1 as ENHRY and CDR2 as SYGVKD. The CDR3 has 13 residues. CDR3 DNA sequence: TGTGCCATCAGTGAGTATGGAAATCAGCCCCAGCATTTT. Protein product: CAISEYGNQPQHF.

The chain joins TRBV18 to TRBJ2-3, with TRBD1 identical over 9 bases. CDR3 length equals 15 residues. The V segment lost 10 bases and the J segment 0 bases; nucleotides outside the gene matches: 8. Germline assignment: CDR1 KGHSH and CDR2 LQKENI. CDR3 loop: CATQPGTGSTDTQYF. Written as DNA, the CDR3 is TGTGCCACGCAACCGGGGACAGGGAGCACAGATACGCAGTATTTT. The entire variable domain, with the rest obtained from reference TRBV18 and TRBJ2-3, is as follows: NAGVMQNPRHLVRRRGQEARLRCSPMKGHSHVYWYRQLPEEGLKFMVYLQKENIIDESGMPKERFSAEFPKEGPSILRIQQVVRGDSAAYFCATQPGTGSTDTQYFGPGTRLTVL.

The V call is TRBV6-5, the J call TRBJ2-1; the D gene could be TRBD1 or TRBD2 (5 bases each). Germline V lookup: CDR1 MNHEY, CDR2 SVGAGI. CDR3 length equals 14 residues. V lost 7 bases to trimming and J lost 0 bases, with 10 bases between them. CDR3 region: CASILGGSYNEQFF. The CDR3 nucleotides read TGTGCCAGCATTCTTGGGGGCTCCTACAATGAGCAGTTCTTC.

The chain recombines TRBV19 with TRBJ2-2, with unresolved D. This CDR3 contains 13 residues. V was pared by 4 bases and J by 3 bases, with 6 bases between. Germline V lookup: CDR1 LNHDA, CDR2 SQIVND (reference sequence). Here the CDR3 reads CASSKGHTGELFF. The CDR3 DNA follows: TGTGCCAGTAGTAAAGGACACACCGGGGAGCTGTTTTTT.

The chain recombines TRBV6-5 with TRBJ1-5; D might be TRBD1 (6 bases). This CDR3 comprises 15 residues. Germline CDR1 MNHEY, CDR2 SVGAGI. Trimming took off 6 bases at V and 4 bases at J, with 16 bases between the two ends. The CDR3 sequence: CASRYGRTENQPQHF. The CDR3, as DNA: TGTGCCAGCAGGTACGGGAGGACAGAGAATCAGCCCCAGCATTTT.

This chain joins TRBV29-1 and TRBJ2-1; TRBD2 aligns across 10 bases. V lost 4 bases to trimming and J lost 5 bases; unmatched junction nucleotides: 5. The CDR3 extends over 14 amino acids. The germline gives CDR1 SQVTM, CDR2 ANQGSEA. CDR3 in amino acids: CSVGAGGPHNEQFF. In DNA form, the CDR3 reads TGCAGCGTTGGAGCGGGGGGGCCCCACAATGAGCAGTTCTTC.

In this sample, this clone turned up once. The V and J genes are TRBV19 and TRBJ1-5, with a possible D match to TRBD1 (6 bases). This CDR3 has 15 amino acids. CDR1 LNHDA and CDR2 SQIVND come from the germline V gene (reference sequence). V dropped 10 bases and J dropped 0 bases, with 16 bases sitting between them. The DNA for the CDR3 is TGTGCCACCAAAAGGAGGACAGATAGCAATCAGCCCCAGCATTTT. Translated, it gives CATKRRTDSNQPQHF.

V gene TRBV7-2 combines with J gene TRBJ1-6; D gene ambiguous. This CDR3 region has 14 residues. Germline lookup yields CDR1 SGHTA and CDR2 FQGNSA. V lost 7 bases, J lost 5 bases, and 12 bases lay in between. For the CDR3, the DNA is TGTGCCAGCACCTTTCGGGCAGATAATTCACCCCTCCACTTT. It encodes CASTFRADNSPLHF.